This T cell receptor (beta chain) came from a study of blood T cell repertoires in COVID-19. Sequenced by immunoSEQ multiplex PCR; TCRdb stores in-frame clones only, minus some. The table shows approximately 70,000 clones, with approximately 88% occurring only once. This clonotype originated in a woman aged 45 to 65 with acute or convalescent COVID-19. The sequenced sample was peripheral blood.

CDR3 nucleotides: TGCGCCAGCAGTGAGCGGTTGAACACCGGGGAGCTGTTTTTT. It encodes CASSERLNTGELFF. The chain combines TRBV10-1 with TRBJ2-2; D remains ambiguous. This CDR3 comprises 14 residues. The germline V gene has CDR1 WNHNN and CDR2 SYGVQD (reference sequence). Trimming cost V 2 bases and J 1 base, with 5 bases left between them.